Given below is one T cell receptor beta chain in context. Its target is not known. The sample originates from a study of graft-versus-host responses after intestinal transplantation. About the study: Recipients were all induced with anti-thymocyte globulin, then given tacrolimus and steroids for two to three years.

The V gene's germline CDR1 is KGHSH and CDR2 LQKENI. This CDR3 is built from 14 residues. With 1 base removed from V and 11 bases from J, the gap between germline ends came to 17 bases. Graft samples were processed, releasing intraepithelial and lamina propria lymphocytes. Assay used: immunoSEQ multiplex PCR; TCRdb lists only in-frame clones, some missing. The sample records 25,000 to 30,000 clones, about three quarters being singletons. Regarding the study as a whole: Allografts of one patient group, those with graft-donor T cell macrochimerism, had high graft-versus-host to host-versus-graft clonal ratios.

The sequence was obtained from a human patient who received an intestinal transplant, so some T cells may come from the graft donor. The rearrangement uses TRBV18 and TRBJ1-1, with TRBD1 as a possible D gene (5 bases). The starting material was ileum tissue, obtained 98 days after intestinal transplantation. For the CDR3, the DNA is TGTGCCAGCTCACCACTCCAGGGTCTGATGAGTGCTTTCTTT. As protein: CASSPLQGLMSAFF.